This T cell receptor (beta chain) was recorded in a study of T cell responses to AZD1222 COVID-19 vaccine. Looking at the study overall: Pooling was applied to second doses at about 4 or about 12 weeks. Study results and caveats: Most donors were white British and more were female, and clonal diversity was possibly underestimated. Seropositive status at baseline applied to only five or six AZD1222 recipients.

Details on this clone: Its matching antigen is unknown.

Generated by immunoSEQ multiplex PCR, the TCRdb table keeps only in-frame clones and is missing some. The sample shows more than 95,000 clones, less than 95% of them seen only once. The CDR3 contains 11 residues. Looked up from germline, CDR1 is LGHDT and CDR2 is YNNKEL (reference sequence). V lost 3 bases, J lost 6 bases, and 6 bases lay in between. The sample in question was peripheral blood, obtained on day 0 of AZD1222 vaccination. The TCR originated in an adult in good health. This sequence joins TRBV3-1 (or the pseudogene TRBV3-2) and TRBJ2-7; no definite D call. The CDR3 spells CASSHGGEQYF. CDR3 DNA: TGTGCCAGCAGCCACGGCGGCGAGCAGTACTTC.